These 32 T cell receptor beta chains were sequenced from one sample in a study of regulatory T cells in long-lasting Graves disease. Sequencing libraries for TCR beta were prepared with iRepertoire HTBI primers and Arm-PCR of CDR3 regions. Using its own MiXCR run on the multiplex PCR reads, TCRdb lists one record per CDR3 protein. The sample yields 600,000 to 850,000 distinct CDR3 sequences, approximately 29% seen once. The time point here: persistent/refractory GD, antithyroid drugs over 5 years with positive TRAb. The TCR library was made from RNA that had been extracted from PBMCs in TRIzol. This specimen was peripheral blood mononuclear cells (PBMCs), taken when the disease was refractory, from a patient treated with antithyroid drugs. These receptor sequences come from a female donor with Graves disease.

The chain employs TRBV15 and TRBJ1-4; D unresolved. The CDR3 length is 12 residues. The ends were cut back, 5 bases at V and 5 bases at J, with 6 bases in the middle. Per the germline V gene, CDR1 is LNHNV and CDR2 is YYDKDF (reference sequence). CDR3 region: CATSFTNEKLFF. CDR3 sequence (DNA): TGTGCCACCAGCTTTACGAATGAAAAACTGTTTTTT.

The chain uses TRBV12-3 or TRBV12-4 and TRBJ1-1, with D hard to call. V shed 3 bases and J shed 0 bases, with 14 bases lying between them. This CDR3 is 16 amino acids long. This CDR3 reads CASSLEVSPLNTEAFF. The CDR3 nucleotides are TGTGCCAGCAGTTTGGAGGTTTCGCCTCTGAACACTGAAGCTTTCTTT.

The V and J genes are TRBV5-1 and TRBJ2-5; possibly TRBD1 for D (6 bases). This CDR3 has 15 residues. Germline assignment: CDR1 SGHRS and CDR2 YFSETQ. Trimming removed 2 bases at V and 0 bases at J, with 11 bases between. CDR3 amino acids: CASSFRGRYQETQYF. The CDR3 DNA reads TGCGCCAGCAGCTTCAGGGGCAGGTACCAAGAGACCCAGTACTTC.

The rearrangement joins TRBV7-3 to TRBJ1-2, with D perhaps matching TRBD1 (6 bases). The germline V gene has CDR1 SGHTA and CDR2 FQGTGA. The CDR3 has 14 amino acids. The V gene lost 4 bases and the J gene lost 7 bases, with 16 bases spanning the gap. The CDR3 here is CASSSNGGAGGYTF. The CDR3 DNA sequence: TGTGCCAGCAGCTCTAATGGGGGGGCTGGTGGCTACACCTTC. Full variable domain (remainder filled in from reference TRBV7-3 and TRBJ1-2): GAGVSQTPSNKVTEKGKYVELRCDPISGHTALYWYRQSLGQGPEFLIYFQGTGAADDSGLPNDRFFAVRPEGSVSTLKIQRTERGDSAVYLCASSSNGGAGGYTFGSGTRLTVV.

This clonotype occurred many times. The genes are TRBV2 and TRBJ1-2, with no clear D. Germline CDR1 SNHLY, CDR2 FYNNEI. This CDR3 has 11 residues. V lost 4 bases and J lost 8, with 8 bases in between. The CDR3 DNA follows: TGTGCCAGCAGTGTAGGCTTCGGCTACACCTTC. Translated, it gives CASSVGFGYTF.

J is TRBJ1-1 and V is TRBV6-1, with 7 nucleotides matching TRBD1. Germline V gene lookup returns CDR1 MNHNS and CDR2 SASEGT. V trimming: 10 bases; J trimming: 10 bases; junction bases outside the gene matches: 18. This CDR3 is built from 14 residues. The CDR3 here is CANRKTGMSRGAFF. CDR3 DNA sequence: TGTGCCAACAGGAAGACAGGGATGAGTAGGGGAGCTTTCTTT.

The chain uses TRBV29-1 and TRBJ1-5, with 10 bases fitting TRBD1. CDR1 and CDR2 from the germline V gene are SQVTM and ANQGSEA. The CDR3 has 14 residues. V shed 6 bases, J shed 7 bases, and the junction held 9 bases outside the gene matches. The CDR3 here is CSVARDRGGQPQHF. CDR3 coding DNA: TGCAGCGTCGCCCGGGACAGGGGAGGGCAGCCCCAGCATTTT.

This sequence joins TRBV9 and TRBJ2-5; no reliable D call. Trimming took 0 bases from V and 0 from J, leaving 9 bases between them. The CDR3 covers 15 residues. The V gene's germline CDR1 is SGDLS and CDR2 YYNGEE. The CDR3 DNA follows: TGTGCCAGCAGCGTAGACAGATCGTACCAAGAGACCCAGTACTTC. This encodes CASSVDRSYQETQYF.

The chain links TRBV10-3 to TRBJ2-5; 9 bases are a match to TRBD2. Germline-derived CDR1 and CDR2 are ENHRY and SYGVKD. With 0 bases clipped from V and 1 base from J, the junction kept 3 bases outside the gene matches. There are 16 residues in the CDR3. The chain's CDR3 is CAISESRTSAQETQYF. CDR3 bases: TGTGCCATCAGTGAGTCCAGGACTAGCGCCCAAGAGACCCAGTACTTC.

CDR3 bases: TGTGCCAGCAGCCCAAACCTACAAGGGATACATGGCTACACCTTC. It translates to CASSPNLQGIHGYTF. The J gene is TRBJ1-2, the V gene TRBV9, with unresolved D. The V and J ends lost 4 bases and 6 bases respectively, with 19 bases between them. The CDR3 runs to 15 residues. Germline V gene sequence: CDR1 SGDLS, CDR2 YYNGEE.

This clonotype has more than one count but fewer than ten. Here the CDR3 reads CAWSVYTGNYGYTF. As DNA, the CDR3 is TGTGCCTGGAGTGTATATACCGGAAACTATGGCTACACCTTC. The chain recombines TRBV30 with TRBJ1-2; no clear D. This CDR3 has 14 amino acids. V was trimmed by 0 bases and J by 2 bases, leaving 10 bases between them. The germline gives CDR1 GTSNPN, CDR2 SVGIG (reference sequence). The full variable domain, completed using reference TRBV30 and TRBJ1-2, is SQTIHQWPATLVQPVGSPLSLECTVEGTSNPNLYWYRQAAGRGLQLLFYSVGIGQISSEVPQNLSASRPQDRQFILSSKKLLLSDSGFYLCAWSVYTGNYGYTFGSGTRLTVV.

The chain links TRBV5-1 to TRBJ2-6; D is ambiguous. With 1 base removed from V and 0 bases from J, the gap between germline ends came to 11 bases. This CDR3 is built from 17 residues. The germline gives CDR1 SGHRS, CDR2 YFSETQ. The DNA of the CDR3 is TGCGCCAGCAGCTTGAAAAGGGTGGGCTCTGGGGCCAACGTCCTGACTTTC. Translated, it gives CASSLKRVGSGANVLTF.

The CDR3 DNA follows: TGCGCCAGCAGTCAGGGGACAGAGGATGGCTACACCTTC. Protein: CASSQGTEDGYTF. The chain is built from TRBV5-1 and TRBJ1-2, with 7 bases identical to TRBD1. CDR1 is SGHRS, CDR2 YFSETQ, per germline. The CDR3 contains 13 residues. V trimming: 5 bases; J trimming: 6 bases; junction bases outside the gene matches: 7.

The chain employs TRBV12-5 and TRBJ2-4, with no clear D. V lost 5 bases, J lost 0 bases, and 17 bases lay in between. Germline CDR1 is LGHNT and CDR2 is FRNRAP. This CDR3 is built from 17 residues. The CDR3 DNA sequence: TGTGCTAGTGGTCCGTCCCCTCCGGACCAAGCCAAAAACATTCAGTACTTC. Amino acid sequence: CASGPSPPDQAKNIQYF.

The chain uses TRBV20-1 and TRBJ1-3; D is possibly TRBD1 (5 bases). Looked up from germline, CDR1 is DFQATT and CDR2 is SNEGSKA (reference sequence). CDR3 length equals 15 residues. Trimming shortened V by 4 bases and J by 3 bases, and 16 bases separated the two germline ends. CDR3 residues: CSAIGGGRLGNTIYF. In DNA, the CDR3 is TGCAGTGCTATAGGCGGGGGGAGGCTTGGAAACACCATATATTTT.

The V and J genes are TRBV3-1 and TRBJ1-1, with D perhaps matching TRBD1 (6 bases). Trimming stripped 4 bases from V and 8 bases from J, with 11 bases between. The germline CDR1 and CDR2 sequences are LGHDT and YNNKEL (reference sequence). The CDR3 sequence is 12 residues long. The CDR3 region is CASSRGGVEAFF. The CDR3 nucleotides are TGTGCCAGCAGCCGGGGGGGCGTCGAAGCTTTCTTT. The full variable domain, completed using reference TRBV3-1 and TRBJ1-1, is DTAVSQTPKYLVTQMGNDKSIKCEQNLGHDTMYWYKQDSKKFLKIMFSYNNKELIINETVPNRFSPKSPDKAHLNLHINSLELGDSAVYFCASSRGGVEAFFGQGTRLTVV.

The rearrangement links TRBV19 to TRBJ1-3; D is unresolved. The CDR3 has 10 residues. Trimming shortened V by 7 bases and J by 7 bases, and 5 bases separated the two germline ends. Germline V lookup: CDR1 LNHDA, CDR2 SQIVND (reference sequence). CDR3 region: CASMENTIYF. DNA for the CDR3: TGTGCCAGTATGGAGAACACCATATATTTT.

Points on this clonotype: A read error may explain this, as a much larger clone is one base away. The chain combines TRBV7-2 with TRBJ1-2; 7 positions match TRBD1. CDR1 is SGHTA, CDR2 FQGNSA, per germline. V dropped 4 bases and J dropped 4; count of bases not matched to a gene: 6. This CDR3 has 14 residues. CDR3 DNA: TGTGCCAGCAGCTCACCGGGACAGATCTATGGCTACACCTTC. It encodes CASSSPGQIYGYTF.

The chain carries TRBV29-1 and TRBJ1-1, with no clear D. Deletions cut 7 bases from V and 1 base from J, with 13 bases between. The CDR3 is made up of 13 amino acids. Germline values: CDR1 SQVTM, CDR2 ANQGSEA. Written as DNA, the CDR3 is TGCAGCGGTATGGTGGGGAGGAACACTGAAGCTTTCTTT. It yields the protein CSGMVGRNTEAFF.

The rearrangement joins TRBV5-6 to TRBJ2-7; perhaps D is TRBD1 or TRBD2 (5 bases each). In germline, CDR1 is SGHDT, CDR2 YYEEEE. V dropped 6 bases and J dropped 0 bases, with 16 bases sitting between them. The CDR3 spans 15 residues. The CDR3 loop reads CASTPGPRLSYEQYF. The CDR3 DNA is TGTGCCAGCACCCCGGGACCGCGACTCTCCTACGAGCAGTACTTC.

This chain uses TRBV11-2 with TRBJ1-3; D may be TRBD1 (6 bases). The CDR3 extends over 16 amino acids. The ends were cut back, 1 base at V and 0 bases at J, with 10 bases in the middle. Germline CDR1 SGHAT, CDR2 FQNNGV. This CDR3 is CASSLAMDSSGNTIYF. As DNA, the CDR3 is TGTGCCAGCAGCTTAGCCATGGACAGCTCTGGAAACACCATATATTTT.

This clonotype was observed many times. The chain is built from TRBV2 and TRBJ1-5; D is ambiguous. CDR1 and CDR2 from the germline V gene are SNHLY and FYNNEI. V shed 0 bases and J shed 7 bases, with 16 bases lying between them. CDR3 length: 16 amino acids. CDR3 DNA sequence: TGTGCCAGCAGTGAAGCTATGTCGAGGGTTTCGCAGCCCCAGCATTTT. Translation: CASSEAMSRVSQPQHF. Full variable domain (rest looked up from reference TRBV2 and TRBJ1-5): EPEVTQTPSHQVTQMGQEVILRCVPISNHLYFYWYRQILGQKVEFLVSFYNNEISEKSEIFDDQFSVERPDGSNFTLKIRSTKLEDSAMYFCASSEAMSRVSQPQHFGDGTRLSIL.

The J gene is TRBJ1-4, the V gene TRBV11-2; 7 nucleotides agree with TRBD1. The CDR3 has 16 residues. V gave up 1 base and J gave up 8 bases; unmatched junction bases: 10. Per the germline V gene, CDR1 is SGHAT and CDR2 is FQNNGV. As DNA, the CDR3 is TGTGCCAGCAGCTTAGGAGACAGGGCGACGGGAGAAAAACTGTTTTTT. Translation: CASSLGDRATGEKLFF.

Ten or more counts support this clonotype. The chain uses TRBV29-1 and TRBJ2-5, with 9 bases matching TRBD2. The CDR3 is 13 amino acids. V lost 3 bases to trimming and J lost 5 bases; unmatched junction nucleotides: 4. From germline, CDR1 is SQVTM and CDR2 ANQGSEA. The CDR3, as DNA: TGCAGCGTTGACGGGACTAGCAGGGAGACCCAGTACTTC. Translating gives CSVDGTSRETQYF.

This clonotype was counted a few times. The genes are TRBV5-1 and TRBJ1-2; TRBD1 matches 9 bases. Trimming took 4 bases from V and 6 from J; bases not matched to a gene: 4. CDR1 SGHRS and CDR2 YFSETQ come from the germline V gene. The CDR3 has 13 amino acids. In nucleotides, the CDR3 is TGCGCCAGCAGCCAGGGACAGGGTGATGGCTACACCTTC. It specifies CASSQGQGDGYTF.

There are a few counts of this clonotype. The rearrangement joins TRBV15 to TRBJ1-5; 7 positions agree with TRBD1. Germline V gene sequence: CDR1 LNHNV, CDR2 YYDKDF (reference sequence). There are 14 residues in the CDR3. Unmatched junction bases numbered 5, after V lost 4 bases and J lost 5 bases. The CDR3 bases are TGTGCCACCAGCAAACGACAGGGCCATCAGCCCCAGCATTTT. Protein: CATSKRQGHQPQHF.

In this sample, this clonotype turned up a few times. The genes are TRBV7-2 and TRBJ2-4; tentatively, D is TRBD2 (5 bases). V gave up 5 bases and J gave up 0 bases, with 17 bases separating them. The CDR3 has 17 residues. CDR1 is SGHTA and CDR2 is FQGNSA in the germline V gene. The CDR3 loop is CASSRAEGLLAKNIQYF. In nucleotides, the CDR3 is TGTGCCAGCAGCAGAGCCGAGGGCCTCCTAGCCAAAAACATTCAGTACTTC.

This clonotype occurred a few times. V and J are TRBV6-5 and TRBJ1-2, with 9 bases matching TRBD1. Trimming removed 0 bases from V and 7 bases from J; junction bases left unmatched: 9. The CDR3 is made up of 16 amino acids. In germline, CDR1 is MNHEY, CDR2 SVGAGI. The CDR3 DNA is TGTGCCAGCAGTTACTCATCCGGGACAGGGAGCGGTGGCTACACCTTC. Its protein is CASSYSSGTGSGGYTF.

This clonotype showed up just once. The CDR3 protein is CSAISPGGVTEAFF. The DNA of the CDR3 is TGCAGTGCAATATCTCCAGGGGGTGTAACTGAAGCTTTCTTT. The chain combines TRBV20-1 with TRBJ1-1; TRBD1 matches at 7 bases. CDR3 length: 14 amino acids. Germline V gives CDR1 DFQATT, CDR2 SNEGSKA (reference sequence). V shed 6 bases, J shed 5 bases, and the junction held 12 bases outside the gene matches.

This clonotype was counted between two and nine times. The chain uses TRBV20-1 and TRBJ2-3; D uncertain. V was trimmed by 4 bases and J by 4 bases, leaving 12 bases between them. Per the germline V gene, CDR1 is DFQATT and CDR2 is SNEGSKA (reference sequence). This CDR3 is 13 amino acids long. CDR3 DNA: TGCAGTGCTATTGGCCGTATGGCAGATACGCAGTATTTT. It yields the protein CSAIGRMADTQYF.

This clonotype came up many times. The chain carries TRBV2 and TRBJ2-5, with TRBD2 matching 7 bases. CDR3 length equals 18 residues. Trimming took 3 bases from V and 3 from J; bases not matched to a gene: 16. Germline V gene lookup returns CDR1 SNHLY and CDR2 FYNNEI. Written as DNA, the CDR3 is TGTGCCAGCAGTGATGGCACAGCACGGAGCGGGAAGGAAGAGACCCAGTACTTC. Its translation is CASSDGTARSGKEETQYF.

This clonotype was picked up a small number of times. The genes are TRBV27 and TRBJ1-6; D not resolved. Trimming shortened V by 2 bases and J by 0 bases, and 11 bases separated the two germline ends. Germline CDR1 reads MNHEY; CDR2 reads SMNVEV (reference sequence). The CDR3 is 17 residues long. The DNA of the CDR3 is TGTGCCAGCAGTTTAAACACCCCGAGCTCCTATAATTCACCCCTCCACTTT. Translated: CASSLNTPSSYNSPLHF.